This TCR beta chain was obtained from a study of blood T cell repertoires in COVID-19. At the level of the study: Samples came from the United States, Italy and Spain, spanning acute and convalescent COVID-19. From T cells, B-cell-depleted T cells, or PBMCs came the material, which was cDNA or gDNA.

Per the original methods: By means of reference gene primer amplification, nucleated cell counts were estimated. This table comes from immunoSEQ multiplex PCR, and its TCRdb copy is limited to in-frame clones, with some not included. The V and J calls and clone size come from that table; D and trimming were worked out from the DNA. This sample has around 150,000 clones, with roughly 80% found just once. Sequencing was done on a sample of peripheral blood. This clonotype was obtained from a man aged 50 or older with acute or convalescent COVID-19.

Here the CDR3 reads CATSDLISDRGNSPLHF. In nucleotides, the CDR3 is TGTGCCACCAGTGATTTGATCTCGGACCGAGGGAATTCACCCCTCCACTTT. The rearrangement joins TRBV24-1 to TRBJ1-6; D is undetermined. Trimming took off 0 bases at V and 7 bases at J, with 15 bases between the two ends. The CDR3 consists of 17 residues. The germline gives CDR1 KGHDR, CDR2 SFDVKD.